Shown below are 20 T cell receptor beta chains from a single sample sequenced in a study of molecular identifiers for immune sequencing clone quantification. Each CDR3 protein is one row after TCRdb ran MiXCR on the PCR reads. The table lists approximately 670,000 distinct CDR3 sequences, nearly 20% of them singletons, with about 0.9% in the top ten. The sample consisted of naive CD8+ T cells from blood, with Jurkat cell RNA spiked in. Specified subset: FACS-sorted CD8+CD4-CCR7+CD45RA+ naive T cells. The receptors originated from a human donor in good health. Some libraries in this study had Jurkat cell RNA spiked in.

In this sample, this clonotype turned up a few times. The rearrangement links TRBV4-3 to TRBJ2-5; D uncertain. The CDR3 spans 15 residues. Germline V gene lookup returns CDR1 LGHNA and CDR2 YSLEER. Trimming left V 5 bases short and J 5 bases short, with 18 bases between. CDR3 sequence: CASSALQTGRETQYF. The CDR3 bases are TGCGCCAGCAGCGCTCTTCAGACCGGGCGGGAGACCCAGTACTTC.

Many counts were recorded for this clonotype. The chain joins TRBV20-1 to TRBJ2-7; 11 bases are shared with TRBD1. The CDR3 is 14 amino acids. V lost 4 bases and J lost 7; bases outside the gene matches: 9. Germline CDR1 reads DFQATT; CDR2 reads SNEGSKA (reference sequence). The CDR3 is CSATRTGGAGEQYF. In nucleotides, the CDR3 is TGCAGTGCTACGAGGACAGGGGGCGCGGGGGAGCAGTACTTC.

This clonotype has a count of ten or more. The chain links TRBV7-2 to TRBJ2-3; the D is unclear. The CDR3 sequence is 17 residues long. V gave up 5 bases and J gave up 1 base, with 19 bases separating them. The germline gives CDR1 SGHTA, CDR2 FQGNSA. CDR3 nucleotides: TGTGCCAGCAGCCCAAATCCTCAAGTACTGGGCACAGATACGCAGTATTTT. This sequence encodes CASSPNPQVLGTDTQYF.

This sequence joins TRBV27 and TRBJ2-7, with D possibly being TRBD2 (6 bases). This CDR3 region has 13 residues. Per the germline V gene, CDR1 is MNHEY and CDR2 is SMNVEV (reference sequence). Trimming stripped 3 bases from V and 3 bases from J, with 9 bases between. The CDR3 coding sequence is TGTGCCAGCAGTTTGCAAGCGGGCTACGAGCAGTACTTC. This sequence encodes CASSLQAGYEQYF.

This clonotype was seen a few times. CDR3 protein: CASSQEGGPTYEQYF. CDR3 in DNA: TGCGCCAGCAGCCAAGAGGGGGGCCCCACCTACGAGCAGTACTTC. V gene TRBV4-3 combines with J gene TRBJ2-7; D possibly uses TRBD1 or TRBD2 (6 bases each). V lost 0 bases and J lost 2, with 11 bases in between. The CDR3 is 15 residues long. Germline V gene sequence: CDR1 LGHNA, CDR2 YSLEER.

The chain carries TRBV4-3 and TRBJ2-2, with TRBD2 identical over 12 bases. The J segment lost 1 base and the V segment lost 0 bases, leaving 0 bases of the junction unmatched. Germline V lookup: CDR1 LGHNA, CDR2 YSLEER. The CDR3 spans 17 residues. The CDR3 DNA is TGCGCCAGCAGCCAAGAGGGACTAGCGGGGAACACCGGGGAGCTGTTTTTT. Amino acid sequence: CASSQEGLAGNTGELFF.

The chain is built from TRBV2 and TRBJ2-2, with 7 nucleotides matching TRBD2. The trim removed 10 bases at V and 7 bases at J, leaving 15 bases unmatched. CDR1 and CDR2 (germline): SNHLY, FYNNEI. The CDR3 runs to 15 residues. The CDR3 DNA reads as TGTGCCAAACCACGCGGGGGAGTCGACAACGGGGAGCTGTTTTTT. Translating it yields CAKPRGGVDNGELFF.

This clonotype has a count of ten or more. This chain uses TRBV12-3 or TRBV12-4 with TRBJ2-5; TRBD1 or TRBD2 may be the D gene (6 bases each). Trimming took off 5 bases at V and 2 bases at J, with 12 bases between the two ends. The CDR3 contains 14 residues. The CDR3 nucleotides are TGTGCCAGCAGTAGCTGGGGGGCACAAGAGACCCAGTACTTC. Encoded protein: CASSSWGAQETQYF.

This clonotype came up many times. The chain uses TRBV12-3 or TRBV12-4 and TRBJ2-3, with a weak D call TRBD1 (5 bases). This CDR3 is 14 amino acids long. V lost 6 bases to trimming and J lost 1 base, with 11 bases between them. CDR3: CASSRLGRTDTQYF. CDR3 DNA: TGTGCCAGCAGCCGCCTGGGGCGCACAGATACGCAGTATTTT.

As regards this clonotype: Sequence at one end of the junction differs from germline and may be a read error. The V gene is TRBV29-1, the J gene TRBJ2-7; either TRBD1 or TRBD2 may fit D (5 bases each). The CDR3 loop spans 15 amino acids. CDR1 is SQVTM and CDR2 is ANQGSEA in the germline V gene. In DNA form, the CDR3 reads TGCAGCGTCGAAGCTATTGGGACCTACCCTAGGGAGCGGTACTTC. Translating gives CSVEAIGTYPRERYF.

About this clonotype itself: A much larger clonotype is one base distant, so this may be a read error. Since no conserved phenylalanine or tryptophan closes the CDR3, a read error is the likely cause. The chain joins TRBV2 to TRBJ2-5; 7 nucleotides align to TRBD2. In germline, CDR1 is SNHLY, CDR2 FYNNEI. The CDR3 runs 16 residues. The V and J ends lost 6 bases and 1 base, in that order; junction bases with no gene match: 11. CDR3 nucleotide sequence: TGTGCCAGCAGGGGGATGGGGCTAGCGGTCCAAGAGACCCAGTACCTC. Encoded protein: CASRGMGLAVQETQYL.

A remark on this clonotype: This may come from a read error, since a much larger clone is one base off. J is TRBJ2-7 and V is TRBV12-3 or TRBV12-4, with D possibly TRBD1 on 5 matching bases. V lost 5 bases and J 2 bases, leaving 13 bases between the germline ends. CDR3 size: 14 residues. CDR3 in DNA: TGTGCCAGCAGTCTCGACAGCCCGCCCTACGAGCAGTACTTC. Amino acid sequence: CASSLDSPPYEQYF.

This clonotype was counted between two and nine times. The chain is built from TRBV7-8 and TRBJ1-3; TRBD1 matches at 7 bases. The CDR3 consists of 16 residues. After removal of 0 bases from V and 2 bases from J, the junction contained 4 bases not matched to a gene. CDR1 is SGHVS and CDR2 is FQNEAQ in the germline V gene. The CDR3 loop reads CASSLAIGGPGNTIYF. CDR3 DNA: TGTGCCAGCAGCTTAGCTATAGGGGGCCCTGGAAACACCATATATTTT. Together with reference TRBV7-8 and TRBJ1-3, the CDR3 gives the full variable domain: GAGVSQSPRYKVAKRGQDVALRCDPISGHVSLFWYQQALGQGPEFLTYFQNEAQLDKSGLPSDRFFAERPEGSVSTLKIQRTQQEDSAVYLCASSLAIGGPGNTIYFGEGSWLTVV.

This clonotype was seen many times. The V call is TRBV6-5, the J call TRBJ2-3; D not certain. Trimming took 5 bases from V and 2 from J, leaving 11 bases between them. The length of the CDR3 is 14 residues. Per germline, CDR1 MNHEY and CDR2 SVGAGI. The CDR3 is CASSGRAYTDTQYF. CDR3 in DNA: TGTGCCAGCAGTGGACGGGCATACACAGATACGCAGTATTTT.

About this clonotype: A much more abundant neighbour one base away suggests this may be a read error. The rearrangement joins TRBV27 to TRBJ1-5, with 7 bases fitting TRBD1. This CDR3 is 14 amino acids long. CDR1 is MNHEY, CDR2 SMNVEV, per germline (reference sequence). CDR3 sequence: CAGSQRGLGQPQHF. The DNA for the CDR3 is TGTGCCGGCAGCCAAAGGGGGCTGGGTCAGCCCCAGCATTTT.

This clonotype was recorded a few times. The CDR3 here is CASSLGQADTF. CDR3 nucleotides: TGTGCCAGCAGCTTGGGGCAGGCAGACACCTTC. The V and J genes are TRBV7-9 and TRBJ1-2; TRBD1 might be the D (5 bases). The V gene's germline CDR1 is SEHNR and CDR2 FQNEAQ (reference sequence). Trimming pared 3 bases from V and 12 bases from J, leaving 11 bases between. The CDR3 runs to 11 residues.

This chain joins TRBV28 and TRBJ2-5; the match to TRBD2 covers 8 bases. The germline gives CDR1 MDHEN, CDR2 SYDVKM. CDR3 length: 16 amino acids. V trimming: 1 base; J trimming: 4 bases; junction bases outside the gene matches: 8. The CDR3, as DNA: TGTGCCAGCAGTTTATTCCGGGGGGGGATTCCAGAGACCCAGTACTTC. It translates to CASSLFRGGIPETQYF.

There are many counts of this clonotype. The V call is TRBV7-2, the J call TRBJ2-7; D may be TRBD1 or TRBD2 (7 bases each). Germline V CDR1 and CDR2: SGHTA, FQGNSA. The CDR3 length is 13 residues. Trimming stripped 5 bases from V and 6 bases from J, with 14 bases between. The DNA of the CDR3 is TGTGCCAGCAGCCCAGGGGGGGGAGCCGAGCAGTACTTC. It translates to CASSPGGGAEQYF.

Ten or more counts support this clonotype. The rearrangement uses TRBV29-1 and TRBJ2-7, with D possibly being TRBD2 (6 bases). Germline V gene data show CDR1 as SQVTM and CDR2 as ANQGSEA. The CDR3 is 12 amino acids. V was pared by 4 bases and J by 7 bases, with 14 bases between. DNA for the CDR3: TGCAGCGTTGGGCGGGATCCAGGAGAGCAGTACTTC. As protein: CSVGRDPGEQYF.

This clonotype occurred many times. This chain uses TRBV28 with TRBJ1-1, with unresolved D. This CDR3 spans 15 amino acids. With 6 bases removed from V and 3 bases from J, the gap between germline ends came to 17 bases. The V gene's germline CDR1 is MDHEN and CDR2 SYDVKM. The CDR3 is CASRPGSSTYTEAFF. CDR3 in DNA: TGTGCCAGCAGACCGGGATCATCAACGTACACTGAAGCTTTCTTT.